This T cell receptor beta chain was captured in a study of beta chain features in type 1 diabetes. Findings of the study overall: Highly expressing activated T cells could be over-counted with a cDNA template.

The study reverse transcribed the entire isolated RNA, so it sequenced expressed TCRB transcripts. The assay was immunoSEQ multiplex PCR, and TCRdb's table has in-frame clones only and misses some. The sample consists of roughly 140,000 clones, 8.5% to 14% of them appearing once. The CDR3 is made up of 14 amino acids. Germline V CDR1 and CDR2: SGHDN, FVKESK. The germline V and J ends were trimmed by 4 bases and 5 bases, with 13 bases remaining between them. This clone was observed a handful of times. What it recognizes is unknown. The sequence was obtained from a man between 18 and 35 years old in good health. Source material: central memory CD4+ T cells from blood. The rearrangement uses TRBV14 and TRBJ2-3; D is undetermined. Here the CDR3 reads CASSPLGSKDTQYF. The CDR3 nucleotides read TGTGCCAGCAGCCCCCTGGGATCTAAAGATACGCAGTATTTT.